Below are 29 T cell receptor beta chains sequenced from a single sample in a study of post-analysis software for immune sequencing data. Study outcomes and limitations: Compared with controls, patients had more of about five TRBV segments, including TRBV5-6, TRBV5-1 and TRBV20-1.

The antigens of these receptors remain unknown. Unique molecular identifiers had been added to the TCR beta cDNA libraries. MiXCR was run by TCRdb on the PCR reads, yielding one entry per CDR3 protein. Among about 770,000 distinct CDR3 sequences, 40% to 55% were seen once, and the ten largest hold roughly 5%. The sequenced material came from blood. The receptor source for this set is a girl under 18 with multiple sclerosis.

By sample fraction, this clonotype is medium-sized. The gene calls are TRBV13 and TRBJ2-5; the D is unclear. Deletions cut 5 bases from V and 0 bases from J, with 7 bases between. The CDR3 has 13 residues. Germline V gene data show CDR1 as PRHDT and CDR2 as FYEKMQ (reference sequence). CDR3 loop: CASSRYNQETQYF. The DNA for the CDR3 is TGTGCCAGCAGCCGATATAACCAAGAGACCCAGTACTTC.

The chain links TRBV6-1 to TRBJ2-4, with D possibly matching TRBD1 (5 bases). The DNA end is a closer match to TRBJ2-7, so the J assignment may be wrong. Germline lookup yields CDR1 MNHNS and CDR2 SASEGT. This CDR3 spans 14 amino acids. The CDR3 protein is CASSSRQSLYEQYF. The CDR3 DNA reads TGTGCCAGCAGTTCCCGACAGAGCCTCTACGAGCAGTACTTC.

Comment on this clonotype: A single base separates this from a much larger clone, so it may be a read error. The chain links TRBV24-1 to TRBJ2-7, with 8 bases that match TRBD1. Near its end, the DNA agrees better with TRBJ2-5, so the J call may be wrong. This CDR3 spans 14 amino acids. The V gene's germline CDR1 is KGHDR and CDR2 SFDVKD. Here the CDR3 DNA reads TGTGCCACCAGTGAGTCTTGGACAGGGGAGACCCAGTACTTC. Translation: CATSESWTGETQYF.

The rearrangement links TRBV7-3 to TRBJ2-1; 14 positions agree with TRBD2. This CDR3 comprises 13 residues. V gave up 5 bases and J gave up 9 bases; unmatched junction bases: 0. Looked up from germline, CDR1 is SGHTA and CDR2 is FQGTGA. The CDR3 sequence is CASSGLAGGEQFF. The CDR3 bases are TGTGCCAGCAGCGGACTAGCGGGAGGTGAGCAGTTCTTC.

This CDR3 is CSVQGPREDPYGYTF. Here the CDR3 DNA reads TGCAGCGTCCAAGGACCGCGAGAGGATCCTTATGGCTACACCTTC. The chain has TRBV29-1 and TRBJ1-2; D not certain. This CDR3 has 15 amino acids. The germline V and J ends were trimmed by 6 bases and 5 bases, with 22 bases remaining between them. Germline-derived CDR1 and CDR2 are SQVTM and ANQGSEA.

The chain employs TRBV9 and TRBJ2-7; no clear D. Looked up from germline, CDR1 is SGDLS and CDR2 is YYNGEE. The V end was cut by 2 bases, the J end by 5 bases, with 11 bases between. This CDR3 spans 13 amino acids. CDR3 nucleotides: TGTGCCAGCAGCGTTGGTATTCTTAACGAGCAGTACTTC. As protein: CASSVGILNEQYF.

This sequence joins TRBV5-1 and TRBJ2-7; tentatively, D is TRBD1 (8 bases). The germline gives CDR1 SGHRS, CDR2 YFSETQ. The length of the CDR3 is 17 residues. Trimming took 4 bases from V and 2 from J, leaving 22 bases between them. CDR3 amino acids: CASSNGTGGGRAYEQYF. CDR3 in DNA: TGCGCCAGCAGCAACGGGACAGGAGGTGGGAGGGCCTACGAGCAGTACTTC. The complete variable domain, with remaining parts taken from reference TRBV5-1 and TRBJ2-7, reads KAGVTQTPRYLIKTRGQQVTLSCSPISGHRSVSWYQQTPGQGLQFLFEYFSETQRNKGNFPGRFSGRQFSNSRSEMNVSTLELGDSALYLCASSNGTGGGRAYEQYFGPGTRLTVT.

This chain connects TRBV6-5 to TRBJ1-5; tentative D call: TRBD1 (5 bases). Trimming cost V 6 bases and J 6 bases, with 15 bases left between them. In germline, CDR1 is MNHEY, CDR2 SVGAGI. This CDR3 has 14 amino acids. The CDR3, as DNA: TGTGCCAGCAGGGAGACAGCCCCAGGTCAGCCCCAGCATTTT. Amino acid sequence: CASRETAPGQPQHF.

V gene TRBV21-1 combines with J gene TRBJ1-2; TRBD1, the table's D call, was not compared with the DNA. TRBV21-1 is noted as a pseudogene. The CDR3 is 13 amino acids. The chain's CDR3 is CASSLWTSYGYTF. Written as DNA, the CDR3 is TGTGCCAGCAGCCTCTGGACAAGCTATGGCTACACCTTC.

This clonotype was counted a few times. The genes are TRBV20-1 and TRBJ2-1; TRBD1 matches 9 bases. Germline V gene lookup returns CDR1 DFQATT and CDR2 SNEGSKA (reference sequence). This CDR3 contains 13 residues. Unmatched junction bases numbered 6, after V lost 3 bases and J lost 9 bases. CDR3 coding DNA: TGCAGTGCTAGTGACAGGGGGTATGGTGAGCAGTTCTTC. Translation: CSASDRGYGEQFF.

This clonotype was picked up a small number of times. This rearrangement joins TRBV4-1 to TRBJ1-1; 8 bases are shared with TRBD1. The J segment lost 1 base and the V segment lost 0 bases, leaving 1 base of the junction unmatched. Germline lookup yields CDR1 MGHRA and CDR2 YSYEKL. The CDR3 loop spans 15 amino acids. CDR3 loop: CASSQDTGGNTEAFF. In DNA, the CDR3 is TGCGCCAGCAGCCAAGATACAGGGGGGAACACTGAAGCTTTCTTT.

The J gene is TRBJ2-1, the V gene TRBV11-3; 9 nucleotides match TRBD2. CDR1 is SGHNT and CDR2 is YENEEA in the germline V gene. V shed 1 base and J 8 bases; nucleotides not matched to a gene: 6. CDR3 size: 15 residues. The CDR3 is CASSLGGGRAHEQFF. Written as DNA, the CDR3 is TGTGCCAGCAGCTTAGGTGGCGGGAGGGCCCATGAGCAGTTCTTC.

The chain carries TRBV6-5 and TRBJ2-3; TRBD1 agrees at 10 bases. CDR1 is MNHEY and CDR2 is SVGAGI in the germline V gene. J was trimmed by 6 bases and V by 6 bases; bases with no gene match: 9. The CDR3 extends over 15 amino acids. The CDR3 protein is CASSQTGGAFDTQYF. In nucleotides, the CDR3 is TGTGCCAGCAGCCAGACAGGGGGCGCGTTTGATACGCAGTATTTT.

The chain has TRBV14 and TRBJ2-1, with TRBD2 as a possible D gene (6 bases). Trimming left V 1 base short and J 0 bases short, with 13 bases between. Looked up from germline, CDR1 is SGHDN and CDR2 is FVKESK. This CDR3 is 17 amino acids long. CDR3 amino acids: CASSQGGPGGSYNEQFF. In DNA form, the CDR3 reads TGTGCCAGCAGCCAAGGGGGACCCGGGGGCTCCTACAATGAGCAGTTCTTC.

This clonotype occurred a few times. The chain joins TRBV10-3 to TRBJ1-2; D gene unclear. Germline CDR1 and CDR2: ENHRY and SYGVKD. The CDR3 is 11 residues long. V was pared by 6 bases and J by 3 bases, with 5 bases between. The DNA of the CDR3 is TGTGCCATCAGCCCCGACTATGGCTACACCTTC. As protein: CAISPDYGYTF.

This clonotype has only a few counts. The chain carries TRBV29-1 and TRBJ2-3; the match to TRBD1 covers 7 bases. V lost 5 bases and J lost 0; bases outside the gene matches: 2. The CDR3 spans 13 residues. Germline V gene lookup returns CDR1 SQVTM and CDR2 ANQGSEA. CDR3 residues: CSVWDSSTDTQYF. CDR3 in DNA: TGCAGCGTTTGGGACAGTAGCACAGATACGCAGTATTTT.

This clonotype was observed a few times. The chain has TRBV10-3 and TRBJ2-4, with TRBD2 matching over 8 bases. The CDR3 runs 16 residues. Germline values: CDR1 ENHRY, CDR2 SYGVKD. Germline trimming cut 6 bases from V and 5 bases from J; bases unmatched to any gene: 12. CDR3 sequence reads: CAISSRGASGQNIQYF. The CDR3 coding sequence is TGTGCCATCAGCTCGCGGGGGGCTAGCGGCCAAAACATTCAGTACTTC.

This sequence joins TRBV30 and TRBJ2-4, with 8 bases matching TRBD2. Germline-derived CDR1 and CDR2 are GTSNPN and SVGIG (reference sequence). This CDR3 contains 15 residues. Germline trimming cut 1 base from V and 7 bases from J; bases unmatched to any gene: 9. CDR3 nucleotide sequence: TGTGCCTGGAGTGAAACCCTCTTAGCGGGGAACATTCAGTACTTC. Translation gives CAWSETLLAGNIQYF. Full variable domain (rest looked up from reference TRBV30 and TRBJ2-4): SQTIHQWPATLVQPVGSPLSLECTVEGTSNPNLYWYRQAAGRGLQLLFYSVGIGQISSEVPQNLSASRPQDRQFILSSKKLLLSDSGFYLCAWSETLLAGNIQYFGAGTRLSVL.

The rearrangement joins TRBV20-1 to TRBJ2-1, with 8 bases identical to TRBD2. Germline V gene sequence: CDR1 DFQATT, CDR2 SNEGSKA (reference sequence). V was clipped by 0 bases and J by 2 bases; unmatched bases: 9. The CDR3 sequence is 17 residues long. In nucleotides, the CDR3 is TGCAGTGCTAGAGACGGACTAGCTCCACAAACCTACAATGAGCAGTTCTTC. The encoded protein is CSARDGLAPQTYNEQFF.

The chain links TRBV2 to TRBJ1-1; no clear D gene. The germline V gene has CDR1 SNHLY and CDR2 FYNNEI. With 4 bases removed from V and 7 bases from J, the gap between germline ends came to 7 bases. The CDR3 runs to 11 residues. For the CDR3, the DNA is TGTGCCAGCAGTGTCGGGGTTGAAGCTTTCTTT. Protein product: CASSVGVEAFF.

This clonotype was observed a few times. The chain recombines TRBV18 with TRBJ2-1; 7 nucleotides align to TRBD2. Trimming removed 4 bases from V and 2 bases from J; junction bases left unmatched: 14. The CDR3 length is 18 residues. Germline V lookup: CDR1 KGHSH, CDR2 LQKENI. CDR3 sequence reads: CASSRSPTSAMPYNEQFF. CDR3 coding DNA: TGTGCCAGCTCACGGTCCCCAACTAGCGCAATGCCCTACAATGAGCAGTTCTTC.

This chain connects TRBV12-3 or TRBV12-4 to TRBJ2-5; TRBD2 agrees at 9 bases. The CDR3 consists of 17 residues. J gave up 5 bases and V 6 bases, and 16 bases lay outside the gene matches. The CDR3 coding sequence is TGTGCCAGCAGCCGGTTGTGGGGACTAGCCCCCTGGGAGACCCAGTACTTC. It encodes CASSRLWGLAPWETQYF.

The chain couples TRBV20-1 to TRBJ2-1; D is perhaps TRBD1 or TRBD2 (5 bases each). In germline, CDR1 is DFQATT, CDR2 SNEGSKA (reference sequence). The V end lost 5 bases, the J end lost 11 bases, and 16 bases lay between the germline ends. The CDR3 contains 12 residues. Here the CDR3 reads CSAEGNFRQQFF. CDR3 coding DNA: TGCAGTGCTGAGGGGAACTTTCGACAGCAGTTCTTC.

The chain recombines TRBV28 with TRBJ2-7; tentatively, D is TRBD1 (5 bases). This CDR3 region has 10 residues. Germline CDR1 is MDHEN and CDR2 is SYDVKM. The germline V and J ends were trimmed by 10 bases and 3 bases, with 7 bases remaining between them. Here the CDR3 reads CATRDYEQYF. As DNA, the CDR3 is TGTGCCACCAGGGACTACGAGCAGTACTTC.

A few counts support this clonotype. The chain links TRBV16 to TRBJ2-3; D is possibly TRBD1 or TRBD2 (5 bases each). V lost 4 bases and J lost 4, with 6 bases in between. The CDR3 totals 12 residues. The V gene's germline CDR1 is KGHSY and CDR2 FQNENV. The CDR3 DNA is TGTGCCAGCAGCCGGGACGCAGATACGCAGTATTTT. Protein sequence: CASSRDADTQYF.

The chain employs TRBV6-1 and TRBJ1-2; D call uncertain. CDR1 MNHNS and CDR2 SASEGT come from the germline V gene. The CDR3 extends over 14 amino acids. The V end was cut by 8 bases, the J end by 6 bases, with 19 bases between. The CDR3 loop is CASRAGNPPNGYTF. In DNA form, the CDR3 reads TGTGCCAGCCGAGCGGGAAACCCCCCTAATGGCTACACCTTC.

This clonotype was counted only a few times. The V call is TRBV27, the J call TRBJ1-2, with D unresolved. CDR3 length: 14 residues. The V end was cut by 5 bases, the J end by 3 bases, with 13 bases between. CDR1 is MNHEY, CDR2 SMNVEV, per germline (reference sequence). Here the CDR3 reads CASSNRKVDYGYTF. The CDR3 DNA is TGTGCCAGCAGTAACCGGAAAGTCGACTATGGCTACACCTTC.

The chain joins TRBV20-1 to TRBJ2-3; D is perhaps TRBD1 (6 bases). Per the germline V gene, CDR1 is DFQATT and CDR2 is SNEGSKA (reference sequence). The CDR3 is 16 amino acids. With 5 bases removed from V and 2 bases from J, the gap between germline ends came to 20 bases. The CDR3 region is CSAGRDGGRPTDTQYF. In DNA, the CDR3 is TGCAGTGCTGGAAGAGATGGGGGCAGACCCACAGATACGCAGTATTTT.

In its sample, this clonotype was seen a few times. The V and J genes are TRBV9 and TRBJ1-4, with 12 bases fitting TRBD1. Germline values: CDR1 SGDLS, CDR2 YYNGEE. The V and J ends lost 7 bases and 8 bases, in that order; junction bases with no gene match: 9. This CDR3 has 15 residues. In DNA form, the CDR3 reads TGTGCCAGCGGGACAGGGGGCGCCTGGGGGGAAAAACTGTTTTTT. This sequence encodes CASGTGGAWGEKLFF.